This T cell receptor beta chain was identified during a study of blood T cell repertoires in COVID-19. Study as a whole: Samples of COVID-19 (acute and convalescent) were obtained from the United States, Italy and Spain. PBMCs, B-cell-depleted T cells, or T cells were the source of the cDNA or gDNA that made up the material.

As handled by the study authors: Amplification with reference gene primers provided the estimates of nucleated cell counts. Profiling relied on immunoSEQ multiplex PCR, and the TCRdb table lists in-frame clones only, not all of them. The V and J calls and clone size were taken over from that table, and D and trimming were inferred from the DNA. The data hold tens of thousands of clones, with 80% to 95% observed a single time. Germline CDR1 reads SGHRS; CDR2 reads YFSETQ. Deletions cut 0 bases from V and 3 bases from J, with 12 bases between. CDR3 length: 16 residues. This TCR derives from a human donor in a cohort sampled during active COVID-19. Specimen: peripheral blood. The chain recombines TRBV5-1 with TRBJ2-2; the D gene is possibly TRBD1 (5 bases). The CDR3 loop reads CASSLAQGSDTGELFF. CDR3 in DNA: TGCGCCAGCAGCTTGGCCCAGGGATCCGACACCGGGGAGCTGTTTTTT.